This paragraph covers one TCR beta chain sequence. The antigen remains unidentified. RNA, at 0.5 to 1 ug, was reverse transcribed with random hexamers. TCRdb recomputed calls from the immunoSEQ multiplex PCR reads with MiXCR, one row per CDR3 protein. The data hold over 150,000 distinct CDR3 sequences, with over 90% observed a single time. The source of the sample is a study of CD8 T cells in Susac syndrome. TCR beta sequencing covered blood CD8+ and CD4+ T cells. The multiple sclerosis controls were treatment-naive patients affected by stable or active relapsing-remitting disease. FACS enriched CD8+ TEMRA cells, while bulk CD8+ and CD4+ were negatively isolated. Findings and caveats of the study: Regarding the TCR sequencing and HLA analysis, the study admitted that a relatively small number of individuals were involved.

This clonotype was obtained from a human donor with multiple sclerosis. Material: CD4+ T cells from PBMCs.

The CDR3 loop reads CASSRLAGFYNEQFF. CDR3 nucleotide sequence: TGTGCCAGCAGCCGACTAGCGGGTTTTTACAATGAGCAGTTCTTC. The chain recombines TRBV5-6 with TRBJ2-1; 10 nucleotides agree with TRBD2. Germline lookup yields CDR1 SGHDT and CDR2 YYEEEE. The CDR3 is 15 amino acids. Trimming removed 4 bases from V and 4 bases from J; junction bases left unmatched: 5. Looking up the rest from reference TRBV5-6 and TRBJ2-1 gives the full variable domain: DAGVTQSPTHLIKTRGQQVTLRCSPKSGHDTVSWYQQALGQGPQFIFQYYEEEERQRGNFPDRFSGHQFPNYSSELNVNALLLGDSALYLCASSRLAGFYNEQFFGPGTRLTVL.